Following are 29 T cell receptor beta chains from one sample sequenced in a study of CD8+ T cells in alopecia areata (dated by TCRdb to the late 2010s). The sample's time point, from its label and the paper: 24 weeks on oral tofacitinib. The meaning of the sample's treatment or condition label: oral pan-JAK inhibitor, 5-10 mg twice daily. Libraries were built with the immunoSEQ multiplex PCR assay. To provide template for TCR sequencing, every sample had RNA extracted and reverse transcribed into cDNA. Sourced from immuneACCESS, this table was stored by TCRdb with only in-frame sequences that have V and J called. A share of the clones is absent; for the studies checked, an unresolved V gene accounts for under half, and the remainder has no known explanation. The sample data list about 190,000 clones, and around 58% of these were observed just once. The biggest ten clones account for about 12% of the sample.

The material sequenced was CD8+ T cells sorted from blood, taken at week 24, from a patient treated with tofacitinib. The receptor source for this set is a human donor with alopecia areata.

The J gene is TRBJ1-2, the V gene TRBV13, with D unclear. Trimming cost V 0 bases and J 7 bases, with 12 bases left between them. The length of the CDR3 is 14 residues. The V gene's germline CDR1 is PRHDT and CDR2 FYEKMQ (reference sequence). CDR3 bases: TGTGCCAGCAGCTTAGGTTCCTCGGGGTCTGGCTACACCTTC. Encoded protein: CASSLGSSGSGYTF.

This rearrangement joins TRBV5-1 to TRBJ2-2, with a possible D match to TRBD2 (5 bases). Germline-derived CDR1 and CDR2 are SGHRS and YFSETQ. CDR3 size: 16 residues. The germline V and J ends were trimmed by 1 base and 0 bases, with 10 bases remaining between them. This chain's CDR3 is CASSLNHGTNTGELFF. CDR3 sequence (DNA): TGCGCCAGCAGCTTGAACCACGGGACGAACACCGGGGAGCTGTTTTTT.

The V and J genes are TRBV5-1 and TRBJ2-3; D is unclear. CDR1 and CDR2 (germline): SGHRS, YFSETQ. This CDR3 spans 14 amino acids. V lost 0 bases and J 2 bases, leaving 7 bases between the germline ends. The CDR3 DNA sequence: TGCGCCAGCAGCTTGGTTTCTAACACAGATACGCAGTATTTT. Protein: CASSLVSNTDTQYF.

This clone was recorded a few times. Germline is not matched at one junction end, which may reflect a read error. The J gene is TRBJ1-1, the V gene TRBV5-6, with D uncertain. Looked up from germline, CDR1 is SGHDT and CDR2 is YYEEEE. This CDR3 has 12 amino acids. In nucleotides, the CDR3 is TGTGCCAGCAGCTTGGGGAACGCTGAAGCTTTCTTT. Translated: CASSLGNAEAFF.

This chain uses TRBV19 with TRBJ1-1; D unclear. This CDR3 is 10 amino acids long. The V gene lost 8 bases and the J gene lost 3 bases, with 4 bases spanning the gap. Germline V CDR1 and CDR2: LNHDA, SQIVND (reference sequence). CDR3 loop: CASSDTEAFF. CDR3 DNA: TGTGCCAGTTCAGACACTGAAGCTTTCTTT.

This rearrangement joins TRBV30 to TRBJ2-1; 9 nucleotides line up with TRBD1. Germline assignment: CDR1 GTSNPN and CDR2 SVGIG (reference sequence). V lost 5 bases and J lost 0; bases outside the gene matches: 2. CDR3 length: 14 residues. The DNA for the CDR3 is TGTGCCTGGGGGACAGGGAGCTCCTACAATGAGCAGTTCTTC. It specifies CAWGTGSSYNEQFF.

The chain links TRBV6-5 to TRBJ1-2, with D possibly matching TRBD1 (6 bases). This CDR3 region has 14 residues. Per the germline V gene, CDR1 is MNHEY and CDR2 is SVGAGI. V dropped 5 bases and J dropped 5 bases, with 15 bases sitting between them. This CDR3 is CASSDRDRIYGYTF. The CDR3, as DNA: TGTGCCAGCAGTGACCGTGACAGGATATATGGCTACACCTTC.

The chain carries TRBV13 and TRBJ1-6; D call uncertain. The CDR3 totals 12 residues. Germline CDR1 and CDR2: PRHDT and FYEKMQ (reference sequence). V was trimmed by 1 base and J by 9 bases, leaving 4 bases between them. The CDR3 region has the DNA TGTGCCAGCAGCTTAGTTCGTTCACCCCTCCACTTT. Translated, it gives CASSLVRSPLHF. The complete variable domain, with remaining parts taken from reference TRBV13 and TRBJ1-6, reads AAGVIQSPRHLIKEKRETATLKCYPIPRHDTVYWYQQGPGQDPQFLISFYEKMQSDKGSIPDRFSAQQFSDYHSELNMSSLELGDSALYFCASSLVRSPLHFGNGTRLTVT.

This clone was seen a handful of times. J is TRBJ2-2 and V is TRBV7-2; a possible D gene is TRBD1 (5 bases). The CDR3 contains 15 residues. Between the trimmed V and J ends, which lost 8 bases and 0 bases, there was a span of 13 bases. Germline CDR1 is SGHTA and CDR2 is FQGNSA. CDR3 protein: CASSRGRANTGELFF. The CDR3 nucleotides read TGTGCCAGCTCTCGTGGCAGGGCGAACACCGGGGAGCTGTTTTTT.

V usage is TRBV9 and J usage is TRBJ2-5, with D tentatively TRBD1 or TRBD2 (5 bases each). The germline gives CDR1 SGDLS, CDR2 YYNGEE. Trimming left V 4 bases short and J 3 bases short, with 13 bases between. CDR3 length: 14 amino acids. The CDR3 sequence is CASSPPQGEETQYF. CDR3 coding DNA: TGTGCCAGCAGCCCCCCTCAGGGAGAAGAGACCCAGTACTTC.

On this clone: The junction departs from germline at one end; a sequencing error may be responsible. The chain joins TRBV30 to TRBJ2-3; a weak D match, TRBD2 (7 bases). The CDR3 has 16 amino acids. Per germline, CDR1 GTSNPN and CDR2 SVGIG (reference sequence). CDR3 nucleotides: TGTGCCCGGAGTGTCCGTCGGGGGGCCTTCGCAGATACGCAGTATTTT. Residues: CARSVRRGAFADTQYF.

This chain's CDR3 is CASSLTGTANYGYTF. The CDR3 nucleotides read TGTGCCAGCAGTTTGACCGGGACGGCTAACTATGGCTACACCTTC. The rearrangement uses TRBV6-6 and TRBJ1-2, with D perhaps TRBD1 (5 bases). The CDR3 runs to 15 residues. Looked up from germline, CDR1 is MNHNY and CDR2 is SVGAGI (reference sequence). Trimming shortened V by 4 bases and J by 0 bases, and 12 bases separated the two germline ends.

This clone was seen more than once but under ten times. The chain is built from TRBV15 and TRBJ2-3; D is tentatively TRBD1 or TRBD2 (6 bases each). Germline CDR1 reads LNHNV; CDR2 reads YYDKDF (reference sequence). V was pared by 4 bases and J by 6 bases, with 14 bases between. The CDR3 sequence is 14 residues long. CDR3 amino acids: CATSNRWGADTQYF. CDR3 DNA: TGTGCCACCAGCAACCGTTGGGGGGCGGATACGCAGTATTTT.

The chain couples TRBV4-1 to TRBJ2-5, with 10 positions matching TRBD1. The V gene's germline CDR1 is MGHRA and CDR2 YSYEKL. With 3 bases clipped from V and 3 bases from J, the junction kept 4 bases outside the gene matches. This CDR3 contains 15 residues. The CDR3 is CASSHAGTGEETQYF. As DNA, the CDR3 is TGCGCCAGCAGCCATGCCGGGACAGGGGAAGAGACCCAGTACTTC.

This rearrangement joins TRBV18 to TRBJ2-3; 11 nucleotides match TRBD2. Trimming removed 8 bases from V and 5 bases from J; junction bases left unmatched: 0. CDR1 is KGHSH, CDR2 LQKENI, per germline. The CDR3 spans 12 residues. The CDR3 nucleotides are TGTGCCAGCGGACTAGCGGGAGATACGCAGTATTTT. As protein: CASGLAGDTQYF.

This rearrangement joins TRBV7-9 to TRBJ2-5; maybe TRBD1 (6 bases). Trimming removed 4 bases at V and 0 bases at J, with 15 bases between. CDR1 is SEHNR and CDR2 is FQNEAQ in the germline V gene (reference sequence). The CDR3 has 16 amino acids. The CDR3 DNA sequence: TGTGCCAGCAGCTCGCCCGTAAGGGGGTACCAAGAGACCCAGTACTTC. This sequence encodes CASSSPVRGYQETQYF.

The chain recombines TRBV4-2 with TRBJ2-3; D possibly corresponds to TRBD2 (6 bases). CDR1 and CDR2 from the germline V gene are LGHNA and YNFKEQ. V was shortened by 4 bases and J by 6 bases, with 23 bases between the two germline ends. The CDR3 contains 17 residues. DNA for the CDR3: TGTGCCAGCAGCCCACGGGCCCCGGCGGGGTTGGCGGATACGCAGTATTTT. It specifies CASSPRAPAGLADTQYF.

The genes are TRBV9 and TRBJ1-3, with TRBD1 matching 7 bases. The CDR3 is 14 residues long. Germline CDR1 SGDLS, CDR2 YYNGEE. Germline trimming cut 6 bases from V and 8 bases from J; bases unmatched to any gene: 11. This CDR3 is CASKGARVLDTIYF. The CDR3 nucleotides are TGTGCCAGCAAGGGGGCCCGAGTATTAGACACCATATATTTT.

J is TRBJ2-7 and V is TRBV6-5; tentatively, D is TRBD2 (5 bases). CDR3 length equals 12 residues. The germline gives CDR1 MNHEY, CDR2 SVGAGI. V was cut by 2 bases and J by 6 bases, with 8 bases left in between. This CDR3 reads CASSYGGSEQYF. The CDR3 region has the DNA TGTGCCAGCAGTTACGGCGGGTCCGAGCAGTACTTC.

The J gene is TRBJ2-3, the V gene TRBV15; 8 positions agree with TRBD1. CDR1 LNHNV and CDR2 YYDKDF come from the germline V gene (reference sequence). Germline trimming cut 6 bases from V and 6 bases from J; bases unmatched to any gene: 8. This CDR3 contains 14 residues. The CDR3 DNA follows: TGTGCCACCAGTGCGACAGGGGCGGGGGATACGCAGTATTTT. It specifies CATSATGAGDTQYF.

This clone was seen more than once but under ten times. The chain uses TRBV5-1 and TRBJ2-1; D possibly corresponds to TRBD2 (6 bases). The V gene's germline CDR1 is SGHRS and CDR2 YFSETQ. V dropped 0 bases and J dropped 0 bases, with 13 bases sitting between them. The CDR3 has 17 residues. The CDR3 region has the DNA TGCGCCAGCAGCTTGGCGGGGTTCGGGAGCTCCTACAATGAGCAGTTCTTC. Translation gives CASSLAGFGSSYNEQFF. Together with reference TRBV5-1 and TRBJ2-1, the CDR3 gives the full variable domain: KAGVTQTPRYLIKTRGQQVTLSCSPISGHRSVSWYQQTPGQGLQFLFEYFSETQRNKGNFPGRFSGRQFSNSRSEMNVSTLELGDSALYLCASSLAGFGSSYNEQFFGPGTRLTVL.

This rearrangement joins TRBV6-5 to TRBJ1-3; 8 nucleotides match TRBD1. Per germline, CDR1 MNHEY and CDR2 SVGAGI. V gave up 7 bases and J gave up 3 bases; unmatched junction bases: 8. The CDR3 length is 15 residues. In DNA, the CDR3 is TGTGCCAGCACTAGAGGACAGGGCATTGGAAACACCATATATTTT. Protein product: CASTRGQGIGNTIYF.

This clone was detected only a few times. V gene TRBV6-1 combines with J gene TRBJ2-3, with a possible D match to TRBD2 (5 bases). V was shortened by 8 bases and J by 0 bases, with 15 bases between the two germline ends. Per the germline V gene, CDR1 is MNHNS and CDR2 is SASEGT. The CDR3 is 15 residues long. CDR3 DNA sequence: TGTGCCAGCCTCCCGGAATGGACTAGCACAGATACGCAGTATTTT. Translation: CASLPEWTSTDTQYF.

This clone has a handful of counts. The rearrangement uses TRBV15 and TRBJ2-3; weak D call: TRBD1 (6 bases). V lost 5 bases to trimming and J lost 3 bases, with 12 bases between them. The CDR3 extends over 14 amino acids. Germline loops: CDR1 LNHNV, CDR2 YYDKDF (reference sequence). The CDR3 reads CATSHRDWTDTQYF. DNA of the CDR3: TGTGCCACCAGCCACAGGGATTGGACAGATACGCAGTATTTT. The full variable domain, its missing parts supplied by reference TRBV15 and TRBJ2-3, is DAMVIQNPRYQVTQFGKPVTLSCSQTLNHNVMYWYQQKSSQAPKLLFHYYDKDFNNEADTPDNFQSRRPNTSFCFLDIRSPGLGDTAMYLCATSHRDWTDTQYFGPGTRLTVL.

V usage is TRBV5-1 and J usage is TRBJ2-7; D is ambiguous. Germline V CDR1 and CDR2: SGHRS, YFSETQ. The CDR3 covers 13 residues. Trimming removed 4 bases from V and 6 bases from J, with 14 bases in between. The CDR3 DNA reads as TGCGCCAGCAGCCCCAACGGCCCTCTCGAGCAGTACTTC. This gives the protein CASSPNGPLEQYF. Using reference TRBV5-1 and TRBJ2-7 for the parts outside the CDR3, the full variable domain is KAGVTQTPRYLIKTRGQQVTLSCSPISGHRSVSWYQQTPGQGLQFLFEYFSETQRNKGNFPGRFSGRQFSNSRSEMNVSTLELGDSALYLCASSPNGPLEQYFGPGTRLTVT.

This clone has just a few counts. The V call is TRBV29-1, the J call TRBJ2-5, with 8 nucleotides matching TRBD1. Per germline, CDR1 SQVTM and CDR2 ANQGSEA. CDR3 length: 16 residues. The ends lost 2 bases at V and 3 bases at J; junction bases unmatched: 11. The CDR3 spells CSVEHRGSPGEETQYF. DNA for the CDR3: TGCAGCGTTGAACACAGGGGGTCCCCGGGGGAAGAGACCCAGTACTTC.

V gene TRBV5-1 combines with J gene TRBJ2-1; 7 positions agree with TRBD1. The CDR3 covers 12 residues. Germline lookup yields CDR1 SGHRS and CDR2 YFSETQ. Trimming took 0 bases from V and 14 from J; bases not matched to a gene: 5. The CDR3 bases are TGCGCCAGCAGCTTGGCCGGGACAGAGGAGTTCTTC. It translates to CASSLAGTEEFF. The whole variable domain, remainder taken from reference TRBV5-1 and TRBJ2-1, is KAGVTQTPRYLIKTRGQQVTLSCSPISGHRSVSWYQQTPGQGLQFLFEYFSETQRNKGNFPGRFSGRQFSNSRSEMNVSTLELGDSALYLCASSLAGTEEFFGPGTRLTVL.

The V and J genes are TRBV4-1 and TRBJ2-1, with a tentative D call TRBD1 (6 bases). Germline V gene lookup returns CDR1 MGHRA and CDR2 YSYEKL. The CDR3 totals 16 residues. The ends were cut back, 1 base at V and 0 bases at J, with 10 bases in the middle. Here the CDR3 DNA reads TGCGCCAGCAGCCAAGGGGGGACACCCTCCTACAATGAGCAGTTCTTC. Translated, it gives CASSQGGTPSYNEQFF.

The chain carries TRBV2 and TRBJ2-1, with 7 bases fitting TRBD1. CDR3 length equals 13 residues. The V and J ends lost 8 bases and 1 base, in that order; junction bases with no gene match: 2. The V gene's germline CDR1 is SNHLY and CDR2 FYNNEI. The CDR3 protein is CASGTVSYNEQFF. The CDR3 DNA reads TGTGCCAGCGGGACAGTGTCCTACAATGAGCAGTTCTTC.